The rows below give T cell receptor beta chains drawn from one sample of a study of spatial heterogeneity in lung cancer. Each CDR3 protein is one row after TCRdb ran MiXCR on the 5' RACE reads. The table lists approximately 4,000 distinct CDR3 sequences, around 15% of them singletons. Sequences were derived from PBMCs, sampled at surgery. The receptors originated from a male donor with early-stage non-small cell lung cancer. Both conserved end residues are part of each CDR3. A D gene is named only where the DNA matches it firmly. Expanded clones get a size class; other rows say once, few or many, or leave the size out.

CDR3aa	CDR3nt	j_gene	v_gene	d_gene	abundance
CASSHLRWTGGDTDTQYF	TGTGCCAGCAGCCATTTGAGGTGGACAGGGGGTGACACAGATACGCAGTATTTT	TRBJ2-3	TRBV3-1	TRBD1	many
CASSRTGDTQYF	TGTGCCAGCAGCCGGACCGGAGATACGCAGTATTTT	TRBJ2-3	TRBV6-2/TRBV6-3	-	once
CASSHGQGIYEQYF	TGTGCCAGCAGCCACGGACAGGGCATCTACGAGCAGTACTTC	TRBJ2-7	TRBV6-5	TRBD1	once
CASHVVGEKLFF	TGTGCCAGCCATGTCGTTGGGGAAAAACTGTTTTTT	TRBJ1-4	TRBV28	-	medium-sized
CASSLQGGTEAFF	TGTGCCAGCAGTTTACAGGGCGGAACTGAAGCTTTCTTT	TRBJ1-1	TRBV12-3/TRBV12-4	-	many
CSVGPRGDYEQYF	TGCAGCGTTGGCCCCAGGGGCGACTACGAGCAGTACTTC	TRBJ2-7	TRBV29-1	-	many
CASSPSPRFYQETQYF	TGTGCCAGCAGCCCGAGTCCTCGCTTTTACCAAGAGACCCAGTACTTC	TRBJ2-5	TRBV3-1	-	-
CASRQNPRSGADTQYF	TGTGCCAGCAGGCAAAACCCTCGTAGCGGGGCGGATACGCAGTATTTT	TRBJ2-3	TRBV6-5	TRBD2	few
CASSLALTGRADTQYF	TGTGCCAGCAGCTTAGCCCTGACAGGGAGGGCAGATACGCAGTATTTT	TRBJ2-3	TRBV7-9	-	-
CASSHLDQPQHF	TGTGCCAGCAGCCATCTGGATCAGCCCCAGCATTTT	TRBJ1-5	TRBV12-3/TRBV12-4	-	many
CASSPGTGEKETQYF	TGTGCCAGCAGCCCGGGGACAGGGGAGAAGGAGACCCAGTACTTC	TRBJ2-5	TRBV7-6	TRBD1	many
CASSQGQSSYNEQFF	TGTGCCAGCAGCCAAGGCCAGTCCTCCTACAATGAGCAGTTCTTC	TRBJ2-1	TRBV3-1	-	few
CASSFTGGAGDEQFF	TGTGCCAGCAGCTTCACCGGGGGGGCCGGGGATGAGCAGTTCTTC	TRBJ2-1	TRBV13	TRBD2	medium-sized
CSVATGRTYEQYF	TGCAGCGTCGCAACAGGGAGGACCTACGAGCAGTACTTC	TRBJ2-7	TRBV29-1	-	-
CASSPLAGRSYEQYF	TGTGCCAGCAGTCCACTAGCGGGACGCTCCTACGAGCAGTACTTC	TRBJ2-7	TRBV6-5	TRBD2	many
CASSQKVAPSASGANVLTF	TGTGCCAGCAGCCAAAAGGTGGCCCCCTCGGCATCTGGGGCCAACGTCCTGACTTTC	TRBJ2-6	TRBV3-1	-	-
CSVEVGGPLVYNEQFF	TGCAGCGTTGAAGTGGGAGGTCCCTTAGTTTACAATGAGCAGTTCTTC	TRBJ2-1	TRBV29-1	-	few
CASSPTGTNTGELFF	TGTGCCAGCAGTCCTACCGGGACGAACACCGGGGAGCTGTTTTTT	TRBJ2-2	TRBV9	-	many
CASSLMGSGSYNEQFF	TGCGCCAGCAGCTTGATGGGGTCCGGTTCCTACAATGAGCAGTTCTTC	TRBJ2-1	TRBV5-1	-	many
CASSPPMGTVQTDTQYF	TGTGCCAGCTCACCACCGATGGGGACAGTTCAGACAGATACGCAGTATTTT	TRBJ2-3	TRBV18	TRBD1	many
CAIGAGTGTSTDTQYF	TGTGCCATCGGGGCCGGGACAGGAACCAGCACAGATACGCAGTATTTT	TRBJ2-3	TRBV10-3	TRBD1	many
CSVSDVRETQYF	TGCAGCGTTTCTGACGTTCGCGAGACCCAGTACTTC	TRBJ2-5	TRBV29-1	-	many
CASSQERGQGRHEQYF	TGTGCCAGCAGCCAAGAGAGGGGACAGGGGCGGCACGAGCAGTACTTC	TRBJ2-7	TRBV14	TRBD1	medium-sized
CASSLKPGQPDNEQFF	TGTGCCAGCAGCTTAAAGCCGGGACAGCCAGACAATGAGCAGTTCTTC	TRBJ2-1	TRBV11-2	TRBD1	many
CASSPRGRILYGYTF	TGTGCCAGTAGTCCCCGCGGCAGGATCCTCTATGGCTACACCTTC	TRBJ1-2	TRBV19	-	-
CASSEGRLKNIQYF	TGTGCCAGCAGTGAGGGCAGACTCAAAAACATTCAGTACTTC	TRBJ2-4	TRBV25-1	-	-
CASSEELGLGNTEAFF	TGTGCCAGCAGTGAGGAACTGGGGCTCGGGAACACTGAAGCTTTCTTT	TRBJ1-1	TRBV6-4	-	many
CASSQDRPTGASTDTQYF	TGCGCCAGCAGCCAAGATCGCCCGACAGGGGCTAGCACAGATACGCAGTATTTT	TRBJ2-3	TRBV4-3	TRBD1	many
CATRDGTDYGYTF	TGTGCCACCAGGGACGGCACAGACTATGGCTACACCTTC	TRBJ1-2	TRBV24-1	-	few
CASSRVRTNEKLFF	TGTGCCAGCAGTCGAGTCCGCACTAATGAAAAACTGTTTTTT	TRBJ1-4	TRBV6-5	-	few
CASSVAPEGEQYF	TGTGCCAGCAGCGTAGCTCCAGAGGGCGAGCAGTACTTC	TRBJ2-7	TRBV9	-	-
CASSQAGESSYEQYF	TGTGCCAGCAGCCAGGCGGGCGAGAGCTCCTACGAGCAGTACTTC	TRBJ2-7	TRBV7-9	-	-
CASSAGRPGSNQPQHF	TGTGCCAGTAGTGCCGGAAGGCCGGGCAGCAATCAGCCCCAGCATTTT	TRBJ1-5	TRBV19	-	medium-sized